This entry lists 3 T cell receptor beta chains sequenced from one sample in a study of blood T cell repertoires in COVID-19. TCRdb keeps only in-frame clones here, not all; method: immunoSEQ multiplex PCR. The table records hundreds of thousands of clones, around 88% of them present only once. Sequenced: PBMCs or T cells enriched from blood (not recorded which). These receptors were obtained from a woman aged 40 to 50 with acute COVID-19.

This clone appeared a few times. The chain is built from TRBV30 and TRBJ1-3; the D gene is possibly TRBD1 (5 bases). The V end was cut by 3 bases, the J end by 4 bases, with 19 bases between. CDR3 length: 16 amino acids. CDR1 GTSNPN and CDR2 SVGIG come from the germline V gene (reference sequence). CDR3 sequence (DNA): TGTGCCTGGAGGATAGCAGGGATGTTGGGAGGAAACACCATATATTTT. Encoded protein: CAWRIAGMLGGNTIYF.

The CDR3 DNA follows: TGTGCCAGCAGTGAAGACGAAGCGGGCGGGGAGCTGTTTTTT. Translation: CASSEDEAGGELFF. The chain carries TRBV25-1 and TRBJ2-2; possibly TRBD2 for D (6 bases). This CDR3 region has 14 residues. CDR1 and CDR2 (germline): MGHDK, SYGVNS. The ends were cut back, 2 bases at V and 7 bases at J, with 11 bases in the middle.

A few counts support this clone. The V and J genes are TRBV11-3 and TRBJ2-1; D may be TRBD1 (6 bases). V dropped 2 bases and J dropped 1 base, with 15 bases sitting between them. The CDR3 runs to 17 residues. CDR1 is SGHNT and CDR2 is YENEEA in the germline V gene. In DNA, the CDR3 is TGTGCCAGCAGCTTATTGCAGGGGAGCAGATCCTACAATGAGCAGTTCTTC. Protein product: CASSLLQGSRSYNEQFF.